Listed here is a single TCR beta chain. A junction boundary mismatches the germline segment, possibly from a read error. This sample was included in a study of Graves' ophthalmopathy and Graves' hyperthyroidism. Active ophthalmopathy (CAS at least 3, NOSPECS at least 4), lasting under 3 months. This CDR3 region has 15 residues. Germline CDR1 and CDR2: SGHAT and FQNNGV. Amplifying from RNA transcripts, the study obtained TCR beta CDR3 regions. RT-PCR with HTBI primers came first, then second-round multiplex PCR. Each CDR3 protein is one row after TCRdb ran MiXCR on the multiplex PCR reads. Among hundreds of thousands of distinct CDR3 sequences, around 40% were seen once, and the ten largest hold 40% to 45%.

The sample was peripheral blood. V is TRBV11-2 and J is TRBJ2-7, with 9 positions matching TRBD2. This clonotype originated in an adult man with Graves' ophthalmopathy. The CDR3 reads CASSRLAGATYKQYF. For the CDR3, the DNA is TGTGCCAGCAGCAGATTAGCGGGGGCCACCTACAAGCAGTACTTC.